The 26 T cell receptor beta chains presented below share a single source sample, sequenced in a study of T cell responses to AZD1222 COVID-19 vaccine. TCRdb's table, derived via immunoSEQ multiplex PCR, lists solely in-frame clones and lacks some. The repertoire includes 140,000 to 150,000 clones, roughly 91% of them detected once, and under 1.5% sits in the top ten. Material: peripheral blood, obtained on day 0 of AZD1222 vaccination. These receptor sequences come from an adult in good health.

The chain recombines TRBV24-1 with TRBJ2-5, with TRBD1 identical over 7 bases. There are 14 residues in the CDR3. Germline trimming cut 3 bases from V and 7 bases from J; bases unmatched to any gene: 7. Germline CDR1 KGHDR, CDR2 SFDVKD. The CDR3 coding sequence is TGTGCCACCAGTGATGGTACAGGGGCGAGGACCCAGTACTTC. Encoded protein: CATSDGTGARTQYF.

This clone came up once. V and J are TRBV2 and TRBJ2-1; no firm D call. Germline loops: CDR1 SNHLY, CDR2 FYNNEI. The V end lost 3 bases, the J end lost 7 bases, and 10 bases lay between the germline ends. The CDR3 runs 13 residues. CDR3 sequence: CASSDVQLNEQFF. As DNA, the CDR3 is TGTGCCAGCAGTGACGTCCAGTTAAATGAGCAGTTCTTC.

The chain uses TRBV7-9 and TRBJ1-2; D is ambiguous. Per germline, CDR1 SEHNR and CDR2 FQNEAQ (reference sequence). The CDR3 runs to 15 residues. V dropped 1 base and J dropped 4 bases, with 13 bases sitting between them. The CDR3 DNA follows: TGTGCCAGCAGCTTAGGGGTTCGGGAAATCTATGGCTACACCTTC. This gives the protein CASSLGVREIYGYTF.

The J gene is TRBJ1-2, the V gene TRBV19, with D unresolved. Germline CDR1 is LNHDA and CDR2 is SQIVND (reference sequence). The germline V and J ends were trimmed by 0 bases and 5 bases, with 10 bases remaining between them. The CDR3 has 14 residues. The CDR3 bases are TGTGCCAGTAGTATAGATCGTCACCGGTATGGCTACACCTTC. Encoded protein: CASSIDRHRYGYTF.

The table lists this clone with a count of one. The chain employs TRBV25-1 and TRBJ1-1; 8 nucleotides match TRBD1. V shed 0 bases, J shed 7 bases, and the junction held 4 bases outside the gene matches. Germline V gene lookup returns CDR1 MGHDK and CDR2 SYGVNS. The CDR3 spans 14 residues. The CDR3 loop reads CASSEYRGLDEAFF. The CDR3, as DNA: TGTGCCAGCAGTGAATACAGGGGGCTGGATGAAGCTTTCTTT.

This sequence joins TRBV18 and TRBJ1-1, with 8 positions matching TRBD1. The V gene's germline CDR1 is KGHSH and CDR2 LQKENI. With V trimmed by 2 bases and J by 1 base, 3 bases remained unmatched. The CDR3 has 15 residues. In DNA, the CDR3 is TGTGCCAGCTCACCAGGACAGGGCCAGAACACTGAAGCTTTCTTT. Protein product: CASSPGQGQNTEAFF.

The genes are TRBV9 and TRBJ2-1, with D maybe TRBD2 (8 bases). V lost 4 bases and J lost 6, with 20 bases in between. Per germline, CDR1 SGDLS and CDR2 YYNGEE. The CDR3 contains 16 residues. CDR3 nucleotides: TGTGCCAGCAGCCAGGGGGTCGGGAGGGTGGCCAATGAGCAGTTCTTC. The encoded protein is CASSQGVGRVANEQFF.

This chain uses TRBV6-4 with TRBJ1-1, with 8 nucleotides matching TRBD1. With 6 bases clipped from V and 1 base from J, the junction kept 7 bases outside the gene matches. The CDR3 totals 15 residues. The germline CDR1 and CDR2 sequences are MRHNA and SNTAGT. CDR3 amino acids: CASRLDRAGNTEAFF. CDR3 sequence (DNA): TGTGCCAGCAGGTTGGACAGGGCAGGGAACACTGAAGCTTTCTTT.

This clone was seen only once. The chain combines TRBV6-2 or TRBV6-3 with TRBJ1-3, with 7 bases lining up with TRBD1. CDR1 and CDR2 from the germline V gene are MNHEY and SVGEGT. There are 16 residues in the CDR3. V dropped 5 bases and J dropped 0; count of bases not matched to a gene: 7. CDR3 region: CASSLQGVISGNTIYF. The CDR3 nucleotides are TGTGCCAGCAGTCTTCAGGGGGTGATCTCTGGAAACACCATATATTTT.

This chain links TRBV9 with TRBJ2-5; a possible D gene is TRBD2 (5 bases). The CDR3 has 14 amino acids. V was pared by 2 bases and J by 3 bases, with 11 bases between. Germline CDR1 SGDLS, CDR2 YYNGEE. The CDR3 nucleotides are TGTGCCAGCAGCGTTAACGGGCGGGAAGAGACCCAGTACTTC. The encoded protein is CASSVNGREETQYF.

The table lists this clone with a count of one. This chain joins TRBV6-1 and TRBJ1-1, with a possible D match to TRBD1 (6 bases). This CDR3 region has 16 residues. CDR1 is MNHNS and CDR2 is SASEGT in the germline V gene. V was shortened by 0 bases and J by 1 base, with 12 bases between the two germline ends. The CDR3 is CASSEAGGRGNTEAFF. CDR3 coding DNA: TGTGCCAGCAGTGAAGCGGGGGGCAGGGGGAACACTGAAGCTTTCTTT.

The gene calls are TRBV19 and TRBJ1-2; 9 nucleotides line up with TRBD1. The trim removed 3 bases at V and 7 bases at J, leaving 9 bases unmatched. Germline V CDR1 and CDR2: LNHDA, SQIVND (reference sequence). The CDR3 sequence is 15 residues long. For the CDR3, the DNA is TGTGCCAGTAGTATCTACCGGGACAGGGTAATTGGCTACACCTTC. This translates into CASSIYRDRVIGYTF.

The genes are TRBV5-4 and TRBJ2-3; D call uncertain. V lost 4 bases to trimming and J lost 7 bases, with 16 bases between them. Germline-derived CDR1 and CDR2 are SGHNT and YYREEE (reference sequence). The CDR3 sequence is 14 residues long. The CDR3 region is CASSEPNTGHTQYF. In DNA form, the CDR3 reads TGTGCCAGCAGCGAACCGAACACGGGCCATACGCAGTATTTT.

The chain employs TRBV4-3 and TRBJ1-2; D remains unclear. The CDR3 is made up of 15 amino acids. V was shortened by 1 base and J by 0 bases, with 9 bases between the two germline ends. Germline values: CDR1 LGHNA, CDR2 YSLEER. CDR3 residues: CASSQVGNSNYGYTF. The CDR3 DNA is TGCGCCAGCAGCCAAGTCGGGAATTCTAACTATGGCTACACCTTC.

The CDR3 region has the DNA TGTGCCAGCAGTTTATTCCTAGTACATGGCTCTCCTACCGAGCAGTACTTC. Amino acid sequence: CASSLFLVHGSPTEQYF. This rearrangement joins TRBV27 to TRBJ2-7; no firm D call. Germline V gene sequence: CDR1 MNHEY, CDR2 SMNVEV (reference sequence). V was cut by 1 base and J by 6 bases, with 22 bases left in between. The CDR3 totals 17 residues.

V and J are TRBV7-8 and TRBJ2-7, with a weak D call TRBD2 (5 bases). The CDR3 loop spans 14 amino acids. V lost 0 bases and J 4 bases, leaving 10 bases between the germline ends. The V gene's germline CDR1 is SGHVS and CDR2 FQNEAQ. The CDR3 region has the DNA TGTGCCAGCAGCTTAGCCCAGCAGCGGTACGAGCAGTACTTC. Protein product: CASSLAQQRYEQYF.

The chain joins TRBV15 to TRBJ2-7; 10 positions match TRBD1. With V trimmed by 4 bases and J by 2 bases, 8 bases remained unmatched. Germline lookup yields CDR1 LNHNV and CDR2 YYDKDF (reference sequence). The CDR3 contains 16 residues. The CDR3 sequence is CATSTLTGTGAYEQYF. DNA for the CDR3: TGTGCCACCAGCACACTTACCGGGACAGGGGCCTACGAGCAGTACTTC. Full variable domain (outside the CDR3, taken from reference TRBV15 and TRBJ2-7): DAMVIQNPRYQVTQFGKPVTLSCSQTLNHNVMYWYQQKSSQAPKLLFHYYDKDFNNEADTPDNFQSRRPNTSFCFLDIRSPGLGDTAMYLCATSTLTGTGAYEQYFGPGTRLTVT.

In its sample, this clone was seen a few times. J is TRBJ2-1 and V is TRBV10-3; 8 bases align to TRBD2. The trim removed 2 bases at V and 7 bases at J, leaving 7 bases unmatched. The V gene's germline CDR1 is ENHRY and CDR2 SYGVKD. The CDR3 is made up of 15 amino acids. This CDR3 reads CAISEPGGGLNEQFF. The CDR3 DNA reads TGTGCCATCAGTGAGCCGGGAGGGGGGTTAAATGAGCAGTTCTTC.

V is TRBV28 and J is TRBJ1-1; tentative D call: TRBD1 (6 bases). CDR1 MDHEN and CDR2 SYDVKM come from the germline V gene. Deletions cut 4 bases from V and 8 bases from J, with 17 bases between. This CDR3 has 14 amino acids. CDR3 protein: CASSSPSTDREAFF. The CDR3 DNA reads TGTGCCAGCAGTTCCCCCAGTACCGACAGGGAAGCTTTCTTT.

This chain uses TRBV9 with TRBJ2-1, with 8 bases aligning to TRBD2. The CDR3 has 15 residues. The germline V gene encodes CDR1 SGDLS and CDR2 YYNGEE. V lost 2 bases and J lost 4; bases outside the gene matches: 5. The CDR3 DNA is TGTGCCAGCAGCGTCGGGGGGGCTAGTTACAATGAGCAGTTCTTC. Translation: CASSVGGASYNEQFF.

The chain employs TRBV27 and TRBJ1-1; possible D gene TRBD1, 6 bases. CDR3 length equals 12 residues. Trimming stripped 6 bases from V and 6 bases from J, with 11 bases between. Germline V gene data show CDR1 as MNHEY and CDR2 as SMNVEV (reference sequence). CDR3 DNA: TGTGCCAGCAGAGAAGGGGGGTCTGAAGCTTTCTTT. Encoded protein: CASREGGSEAFF.

The genes are TRBV5-1 and TRBJ1-1; D might be TRBD1 (5 bases). The CDR3 consists of 14 residues. Trimming left V 1 base short and J 4 bases short, with 11 bases between. Per the germline V gene, CDR1 is SGHRS and CDR2 is YFSETQ. CDR3 region: CASSLTGGITEAFF. The CDR3 DNA reads TGCGCCAGCAGCTTGACTGGGGGGATCACTGAAGCTTTCTTT.

The chain couples TRBV5-1 to TRBJ1-2; 10 nucleotides match TRBD1. CDR3 length: 15 residues. Germline CDR1 is SGHRS and CDR2 is YFSETQ. Trimming cost V 4 bases and J 4 bases; bases outside gene matches: 7. The CDR3 protein is CASSPGQGFSYGYTF. Here the CDR3 DNA reads TGCGCCAGCAGCCCGGGACAGGGGTTCTCCTATGGCTACACCTTC.

The rearrangement joins TRBV5-1 to TRBJ1-4; tentatively, D is TRBD1 (6 bases). The CDR3 is 14 amino acids. CDR1 and CDR2 (germline): SGHRS, YFSETQ. With 3 bases removed from V and 5 bases from J, the gap between germline ends came to 11 bases. The CDR3 reads CASSSGQGNEKLFF. In DNA form, the CDR3 reads TGCGCCAGCAGCTCTGGGCAGGGGAATGAAAAACTGTTTTTT.

The chain employs TRBV2 and TRBJ1-4; a weak D match, TRBD1 (5 bases). This CDR3 is built from 14 residues. Deletions cut 4 bases from V and 8 bases from J, with 14 bases between. Germline-derived CDR1 and CDR2 are SNHLY and FYNNEI. The CDR3 sequence is CASSGRGFGEKLFF. DNA for the CDR3: TGTGCCAGCAGTGGTCGGGGGTTCGGAGAAAAACTGTTTTTT.

The chain joins TRBV6-5 to TRBJ1-2; no reliable D call. Germline CDR1 reads MNHEY; CDR2 reads SVGAGI. The ends were cut back, 2 bases at V and 6 bases at J, with 10 bases in the middle. The CDR3 sequence is 13 residues long. CDR3 sequence (DNA): TGTGCCAGCAGTTACGGGGAAGGCGATGGCTACACCTTC. The encoded protein is CASSYGEGDGYTF.